This paragraph covers one T cell receptor beta chain sequence. This clonotype is medium-sized (0.01 to 0.1%) by its frequency; no count is available. What this receptor recognizes is not known. Prior to TCRbeta sequencing, five KLR/GPR56-defined CD4+ populations were enriched by fluorescence-activated cell sorting. To test a linear memory differentiation pathway, TCRbeta repertoires were sequenced from five CD4+ T-cell subsets defined by expression of KLRB1, KLRG1, GPR56 and KLRF1. TCR-sequenced cells came from peripheral blood of healthy control individuals, reported as five donors in the TCRbeta analysis figure. The researchers collected heparinized peripheral blood and processed every sample within one hour of retrieval. To isolate peripheral blood mononuclear cells, blood was diluted 1:2 in PBS and put through Biocoll density gradient centrifugation at room temperature. Before flow sorting, CD4+ T cells were magnetically enriched from freshly isolated PBMCs using anti-CD4 MicroBeads. A BD FACSAria II was used to sort CD4+ T cells enriched from PBMCs of healthy donors according to marker expression. Surface staining used anti-KLRB1 clone 191B8, anti-KLRF1 clone 4A4.D10 and anti-KLRG1 clone REA261 antibodies from Miltenyi Biotec.

Reading from cysteine to phenylalanine, the CDR3 counts 16 amino acids. No DNA was logged. As encoded in the germline V gene, CDR1 is SGHTA while CDR2 is FQGNSA. The record originates from a study of GPR56 and killer-like receptors on CD4 memory cells (dated 2019 in TCRdb). About the full investigation: The study proposed that the stepwise gain of KLRB1, KLRG1, GPR56 and finally KLRF1 marks human CD4+ memory T-cell differentiation and cytokine production potential. The healthy blood donors were described in the study as age-matched to the liver disease patients, whose median age was roughly 70 years. What the authors observed across the whole study: The clones that dominated late populations 4 and 5 were also present in early populations 1 and 2, and the authors interpreted this finding as evidence for linear differentiation. Low clonal frequency was observed in the marker-negative population, and a progressive increase in clonal frequency, with a corresponding decrease in TCRbeta diversity, was observed along the proposed pathway. Overlap of TCR repertoires was observed especially between the late populations 4 and 5, and partly population 3. Rather than full repertoires, the diversity and similarity analyses used only the 100 most expanded clones in each population.

TCRdb names Illumina HiSeq 2500 as the instrument used. To build sequencing libraries, a previously published PCR protocol was used to amplify the recombined TCRbeta locus. The original methods were these. Any read whose average quality score fell below 30 was discarded, and IMSEQ was used to process the reads that remained. Vbeta gene, Jbeta gene and CDR3 amino acid sequence were used to define clonotypes. To quantify how much the repertoires of different populations overlapped, the Morisita-Horn index was computed on the top 100 expanded clones. Clonal diversity was assessed with Rényi diversity profiles calculated on the top 100 expanded clones. The reads underwent TCRdb reprocessing, giving one record for each CDR3 protein sequence and no DNA. The V and J calls follow TCRdb's processing rather than the paper's. The sample table gives over 1,100 distinct CDR3 sequences. The ten largest clones capture about an eighth of the sample.

This TCR derives from a human donor in good health. Recombination joined TRBV7-2 with TRBJ2-5; TCRdb's D call of TRBD2 is untestable without DNA. Material: memory CD4+ T cells from blood. CDR3 region: CASSYSGALTLETQYF. Full variable domain (CDR3 extended with the reference TRBV7-2 and TRBJ2-5 proteins): GAGVSQSPSNKVTEKGKDVELRCDPISGHTALYWYRQSLGQGLEFLIYFQGNSAPDKSGLPSDRFSAERTGGSVSTLTIQRTQQEDSAVYLCASSYSGALTLETQYFGPGTRLLVL.